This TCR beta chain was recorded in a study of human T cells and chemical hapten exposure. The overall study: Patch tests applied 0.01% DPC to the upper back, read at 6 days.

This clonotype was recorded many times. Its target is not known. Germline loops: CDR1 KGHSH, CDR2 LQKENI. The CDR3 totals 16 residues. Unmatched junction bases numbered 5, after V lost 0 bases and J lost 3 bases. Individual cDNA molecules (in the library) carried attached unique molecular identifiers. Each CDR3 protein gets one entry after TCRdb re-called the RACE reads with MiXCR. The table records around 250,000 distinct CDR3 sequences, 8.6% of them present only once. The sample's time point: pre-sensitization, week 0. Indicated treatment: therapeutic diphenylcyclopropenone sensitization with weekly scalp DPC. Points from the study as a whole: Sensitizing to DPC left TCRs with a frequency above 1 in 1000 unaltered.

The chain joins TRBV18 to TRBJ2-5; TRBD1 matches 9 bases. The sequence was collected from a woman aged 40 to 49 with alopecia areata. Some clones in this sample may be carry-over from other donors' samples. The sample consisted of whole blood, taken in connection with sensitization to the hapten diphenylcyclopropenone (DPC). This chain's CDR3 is CASSPPRGQGKETQYF. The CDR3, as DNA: TGTGCCAGCTCACCACCGCGCGGACAGGGGAAAGAGACCCAGTACTTC.